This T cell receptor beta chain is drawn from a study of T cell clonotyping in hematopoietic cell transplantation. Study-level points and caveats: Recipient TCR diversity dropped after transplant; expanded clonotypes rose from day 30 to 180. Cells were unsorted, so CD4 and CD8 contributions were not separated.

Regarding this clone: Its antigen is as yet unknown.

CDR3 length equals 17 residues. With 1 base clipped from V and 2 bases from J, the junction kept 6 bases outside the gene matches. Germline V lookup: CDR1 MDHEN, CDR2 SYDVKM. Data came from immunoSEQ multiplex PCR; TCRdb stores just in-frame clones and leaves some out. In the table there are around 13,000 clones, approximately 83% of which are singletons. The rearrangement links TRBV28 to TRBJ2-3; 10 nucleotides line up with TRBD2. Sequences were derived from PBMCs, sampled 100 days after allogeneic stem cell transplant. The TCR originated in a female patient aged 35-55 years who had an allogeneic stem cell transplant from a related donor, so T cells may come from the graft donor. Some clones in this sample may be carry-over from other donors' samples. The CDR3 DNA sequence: TGTGCCAGCAGTTTATCAACTACTAGCGGGAACACAGATACGCAGTATTTT. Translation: CASSLSTTSGNTDTQYF.